The 5 T cell receptor beta chains presented below share a single source sample, sequenced in a study of blood T cell repertoires in COVID-19. Assay: immunoSEQ multiplex PCR; the TCRdb copy retains only in-frame clones and omits some. The data hold approximately 300,000 clones, with 86% observed a single time. The sequenced material came from peripheral blood. Receptors originate from a woman aged 50 to 65 with acute or convalescent COVID-19.

The genes are TRBV7-6 and TRBJ2-6; 9 bases match TRBD1. Germline trimming cut 1 base from V and 0 bases from J; bases unmatched to any gene: 1. Germline lookup yields CDR1 SGHVS and CDR2 FNYEAQ. The CDR3 has 17 amino acids. The CDR3 region is CASSLVDRGSGANVLTF. CDR3 bases: TGTGCCAGCAGCTTAGTGGACAGGGGCTCTGGGGCCAACGTCCTGACTTTC.

CDR3: CASRQRGGSYEQYF. The CDR3 nucleotides read TGTGCCAGCAGACAGCGGGGGGGCTCCTACGAGCAGTACTTC. This chain links TRBV2 with TRBJ2-7, with 10 bases that match TRBD2. Trimming removed 6 bases from V and 0 bases from J; junction bases left unmatched: 2. Germline V gives CDR1 SNHLY, CDR2 FYNNEI. This CDR3 is 14 amino acids long.

The chain employs TRBV24-1 and TRBJ2-7, with TRBD1 identical over 8 bases. Per germline, CDR1 KGHDR and CDR2 SFDVKD. V lost 5 bases to trimming and J lost 0 bases; unmatched junction nucleotides: 8. The CDR3 extends over 16 amino acids. CDR3 amino acids: CATSAIGTGSSYEQYF. In nucleotides, the CDR3 is TGTGCCACCAGTGCAATCGGGACAGGTAGCTCCTACGAGCAGTACTTC.

The rearrangement links TRBV28 to TRBJ2-7; TRBD2 is a possible D gene (6 bases). V gave up 5 bases and J gave up 1 base, with 12 bases separating them. This CDR3 comprises 14 residues. Germline assignment: CDR1 MDHEN and CDR2 SYDVKM. In DNA, the CDR3 is TGTGCCAGCAGTCCCCCGACTAGATCCTACGAGCAGTACTTC. As protein: CASSPPTRSYEQYF. Full variable domain (rest looked up from reference TRBV28 and TRBJ2-7): DVKVTQSSRYLVKRTGEKVFLECVQDMDHENMFWYRQDPGLGLRLIYFSYDVKMKEKGDIPEGYSVSREKKERFSLILESASTNQTSMYLCASSPPTRSYEQYFGPGTRLTVT.

Only one count was recorded for this clone. V and J are TRBV5-4 and TRBJ1-6, with TRBD1 matching over 8 bases. The CDR3 contains 16 residues. CDR1 and CDR2 from the germline V gene are SGHNT and YYREEE (reference sequence). With V trimmed by 4 bases and J by 7 bases, 10 bases remained unmatched. CDR3 protein: CASSAPGGPGNSPLHF. The CDR3 bases are TGTGCCAGCAGCGCTCCAGGGGGCCCGGGGAATTCACCCCTCCACTTT.